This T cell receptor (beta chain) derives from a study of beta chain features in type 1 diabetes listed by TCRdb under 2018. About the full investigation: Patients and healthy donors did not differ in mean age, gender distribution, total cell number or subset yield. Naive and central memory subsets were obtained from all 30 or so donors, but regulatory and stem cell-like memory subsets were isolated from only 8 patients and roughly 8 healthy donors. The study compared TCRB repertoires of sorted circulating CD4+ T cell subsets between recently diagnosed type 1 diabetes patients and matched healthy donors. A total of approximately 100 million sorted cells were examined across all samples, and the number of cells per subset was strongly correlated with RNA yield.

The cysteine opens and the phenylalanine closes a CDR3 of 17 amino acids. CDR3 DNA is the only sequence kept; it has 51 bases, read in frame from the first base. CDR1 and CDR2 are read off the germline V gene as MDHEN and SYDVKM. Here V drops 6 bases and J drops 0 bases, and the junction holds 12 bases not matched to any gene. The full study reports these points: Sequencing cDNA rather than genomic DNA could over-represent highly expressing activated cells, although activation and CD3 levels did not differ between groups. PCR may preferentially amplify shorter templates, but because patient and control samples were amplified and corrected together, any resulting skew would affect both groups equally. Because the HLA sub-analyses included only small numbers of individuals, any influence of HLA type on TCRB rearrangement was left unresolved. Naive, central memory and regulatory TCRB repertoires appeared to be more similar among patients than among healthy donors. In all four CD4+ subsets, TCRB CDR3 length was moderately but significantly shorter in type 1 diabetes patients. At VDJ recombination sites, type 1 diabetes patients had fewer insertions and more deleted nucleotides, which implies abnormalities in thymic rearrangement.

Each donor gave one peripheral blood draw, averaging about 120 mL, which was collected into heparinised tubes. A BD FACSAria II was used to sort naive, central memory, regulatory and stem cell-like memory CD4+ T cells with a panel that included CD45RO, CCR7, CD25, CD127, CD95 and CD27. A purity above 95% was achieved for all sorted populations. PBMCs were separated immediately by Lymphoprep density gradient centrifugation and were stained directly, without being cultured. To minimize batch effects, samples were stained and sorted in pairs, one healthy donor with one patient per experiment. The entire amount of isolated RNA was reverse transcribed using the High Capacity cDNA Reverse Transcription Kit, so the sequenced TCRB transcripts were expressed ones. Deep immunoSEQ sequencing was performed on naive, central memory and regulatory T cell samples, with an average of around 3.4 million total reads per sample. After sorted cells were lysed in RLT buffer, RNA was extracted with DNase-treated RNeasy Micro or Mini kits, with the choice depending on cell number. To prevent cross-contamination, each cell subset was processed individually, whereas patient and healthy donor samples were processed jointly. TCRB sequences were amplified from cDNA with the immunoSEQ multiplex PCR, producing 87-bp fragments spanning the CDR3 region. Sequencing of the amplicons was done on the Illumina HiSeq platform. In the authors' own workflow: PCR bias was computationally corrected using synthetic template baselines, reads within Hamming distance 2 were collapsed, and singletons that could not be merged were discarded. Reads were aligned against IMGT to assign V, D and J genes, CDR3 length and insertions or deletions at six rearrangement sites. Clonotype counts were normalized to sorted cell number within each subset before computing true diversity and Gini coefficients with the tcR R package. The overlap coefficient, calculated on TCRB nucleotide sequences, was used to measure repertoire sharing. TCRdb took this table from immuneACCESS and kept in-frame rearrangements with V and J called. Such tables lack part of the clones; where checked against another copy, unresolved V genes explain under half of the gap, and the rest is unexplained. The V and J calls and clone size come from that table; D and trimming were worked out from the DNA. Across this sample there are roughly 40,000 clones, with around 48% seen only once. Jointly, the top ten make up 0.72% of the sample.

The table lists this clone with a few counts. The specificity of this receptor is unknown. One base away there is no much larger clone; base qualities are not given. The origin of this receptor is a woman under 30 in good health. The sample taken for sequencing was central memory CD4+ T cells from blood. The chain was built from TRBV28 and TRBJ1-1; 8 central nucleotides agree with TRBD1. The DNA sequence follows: TGTGCCAGCAGCGCCCCCGGGACAGGTCAGATGAACACTGAAGCTTTCTTT. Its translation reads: CASSAPGTGQMNTEAFF.